What follows is one T cell receptor beta chain and its context. The data originate from a study of cytomegalovirus exposure and HLA in healthy donors. CDR1 and CDR2 from the germline V gene are GTSNPN and SVGIG (reference sequence). Losses at the gene ends were 7 bases for V and 9 bases for J; bases not matched to a gene: 10. This CDR3 is 13 amino acids long. Vbeta (60) and Jbeta (13) primers were used in the PCR. Assay used: immunoSEQ multiplex PCR; TCRdb lists only in-frame clones, some missing. This table has about 130,000 clones, around three quarters appearing once. Sample: PBMCs. This TCR derives from a man in his forties or fifties in good health and CMV-seronegative. This rearrangement joins TRBV30 to TRBJ2-1; 9 bases agree with TRBD1. The CDR3 loop reads CALQNTTGGEQFF. The CDR3 coding sequence is TGTGCCTTACAGAACACGACAGGGGGTGAGCAGTTCTTC.